This T cell receptor beta chain was identified in a study of blood T cell repertoires in COVID-19. Study details: Samples came from the United States, Italy and Spain, spanning acute and convalescent COVID-19. From T cells, B-cell-depleted T cells, or PBMCs came the material, which was cDNA or gDNA.

This CDR3 comprises 10 residues. The V end lost 5 bases, the J end lost 5 bases, and 5 bases lay between the germline ends. Germline CDR1 GTSNPN, CDR2 SVGIG (reference sequence). Some clones are missing from TCRdb's copy, which holds only in-frame ones; the method was immunoSEQ multiplex PCR. Found here are tens of thousands of clones, 80% to 90% of them singletons; the top ten hold about 6.6%. This receptor was taken from a man aged 50 or older with active COVID-19. The material sequenced was peripheral blood. V usage is TRBV30 and J usage is TRBJ2-3; no clear D gene. The CDR3 DNA sequence: TGTGCCTGGGGCAGAGATACGCAGTATTTT. Its protein is CAWGRDTQYF.